This entry is about one T cell receptor (beta chain). Its antigen remains unidentified. The data belong to a study of cytomegalovirus exposure and HLA in healthy donors. Study-wide results and limits: In an earlier analysis, about 87% or about 30%: the productive usage of most TCR beta V segments.

Both 60 Vbeta primers and 13 Jbeta primers went into the PCR. TCRdb keeps only in-frame clones here, not all; method: immunoSEQ multiplex PCR. This sample has hundreds of thousands of clones, with around two thirds found just once. The CDR3 spans 17 residues. The ends lost 0 bases at V and 5 bases at J; junction bases unmatched: 9. Germline V lookup: CDR1 LNHNV, CDR2 YYDKDF (reference sequence). Donors likely had unrecorded immune exposures despite being nominally healthy when sampled. The genes are TRBV15 and TRBJ2-1, with 8 positions matching TRBD2. Input material: PBMCs. This TCR came from a female donor in good health and CMV-seronegative. The CDR3 sequence: CATSRDMASGSHNEQFF. In DNA, the CDR3 is TGTGCCACCAGCAGAGATATGGCGAGCGGGAGTCACAATGAGCAGTTCTTC.